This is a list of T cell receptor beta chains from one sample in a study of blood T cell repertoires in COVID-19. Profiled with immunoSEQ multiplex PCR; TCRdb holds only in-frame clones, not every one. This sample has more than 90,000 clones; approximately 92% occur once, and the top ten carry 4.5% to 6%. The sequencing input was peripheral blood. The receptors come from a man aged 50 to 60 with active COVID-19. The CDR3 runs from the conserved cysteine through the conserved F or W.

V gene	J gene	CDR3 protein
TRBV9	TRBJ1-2	CASSTDGVWGGYTF
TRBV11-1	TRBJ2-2	CASSLTANTGELFF
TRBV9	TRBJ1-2	CASSVEGTANYGYTF
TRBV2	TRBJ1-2	CASSSTPRQILNYGYTF
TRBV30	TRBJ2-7	CAWKRLAYYEQYF
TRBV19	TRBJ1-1	CASSVTGTGETEAFF
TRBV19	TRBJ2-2	CASSISPGQNTGELFF
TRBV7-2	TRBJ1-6	CASSLDRGGSPLHF
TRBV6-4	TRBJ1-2	CASSESGDSYGYTF
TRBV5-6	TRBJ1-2	CASSLALGRGGYTF
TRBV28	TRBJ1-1	CASWIPGTEAFF
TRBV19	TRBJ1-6	CASSSGTQGSDSPLHF
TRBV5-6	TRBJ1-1	CASSRIQGNTEAFF
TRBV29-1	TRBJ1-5	CSVADRETQPQHF
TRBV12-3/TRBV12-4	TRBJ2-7	CASSSGGTYEQYF
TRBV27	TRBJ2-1	CASSLGSGRINEQFF
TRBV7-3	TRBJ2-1	CASSSQGLAGNNEQFF
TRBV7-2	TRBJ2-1	CASSPQTGVNEQFF
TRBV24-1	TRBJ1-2	CATSDNRNYGYTF
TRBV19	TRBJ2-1	CASSRGGNGPYNEQFF
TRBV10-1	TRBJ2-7	CASSESGVGYEQYF
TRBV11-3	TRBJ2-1	CASSLELIGLAGVNEQFF
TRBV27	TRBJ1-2	CASSLVGGSGYTF
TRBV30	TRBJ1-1	CAWRVVGRGSEAFF
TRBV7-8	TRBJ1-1	CASSPDGGRKNTEAFF
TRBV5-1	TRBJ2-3	CASSIGTGLADTQYF
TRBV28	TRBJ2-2	CASSLYSGELFF
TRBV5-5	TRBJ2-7	CASSATNYEQYF
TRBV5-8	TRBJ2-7	CASSSWGGGYEQYF
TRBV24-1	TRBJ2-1	CATSDPGQGTNNEQFF
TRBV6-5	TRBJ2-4	CASYRVAKNIQYF
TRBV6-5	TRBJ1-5	CASAQGYGQPQHF
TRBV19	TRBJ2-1	CASSKTGSSYNEQFF
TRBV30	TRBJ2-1	CAWSGGTGVPSGRQGDEQFF
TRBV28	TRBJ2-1	CASSAMTSGVYNEQFF
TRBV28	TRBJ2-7	CASSLGGGFPYEQYF
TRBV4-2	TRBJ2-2	CASSQGRGSGIHRELFF
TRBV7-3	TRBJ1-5	CASSLFLAPPQHF
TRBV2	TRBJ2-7	CASRIGQALDEQYF
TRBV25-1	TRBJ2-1	CASSPQNEQFF
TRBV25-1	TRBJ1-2	CASQGSAPYGYTF
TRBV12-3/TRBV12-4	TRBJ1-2	CASGTGGYGYTF
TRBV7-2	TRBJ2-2	CASSPQAGYTGELFF
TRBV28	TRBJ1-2	CASSPSPGNYGYTF
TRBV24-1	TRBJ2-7	CATSDGEQGRHEQYF